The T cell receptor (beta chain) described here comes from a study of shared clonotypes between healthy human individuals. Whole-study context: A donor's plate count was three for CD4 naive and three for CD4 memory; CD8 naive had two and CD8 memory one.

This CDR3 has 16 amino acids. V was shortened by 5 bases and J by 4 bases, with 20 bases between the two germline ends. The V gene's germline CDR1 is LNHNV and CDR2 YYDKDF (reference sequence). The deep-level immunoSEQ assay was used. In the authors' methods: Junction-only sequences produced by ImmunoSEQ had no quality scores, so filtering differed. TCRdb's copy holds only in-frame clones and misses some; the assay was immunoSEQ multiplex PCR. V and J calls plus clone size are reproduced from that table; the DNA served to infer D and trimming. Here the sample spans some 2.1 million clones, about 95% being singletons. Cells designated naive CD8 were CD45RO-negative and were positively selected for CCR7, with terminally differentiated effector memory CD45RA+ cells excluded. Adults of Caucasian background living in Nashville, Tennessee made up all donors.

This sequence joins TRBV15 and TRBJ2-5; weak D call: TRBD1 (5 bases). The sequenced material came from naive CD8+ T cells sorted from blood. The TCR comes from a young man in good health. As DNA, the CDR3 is TGTGCCACCAGCGGAAAAGACAGCGAAAGTGGAGAGACCCAGTACTTC. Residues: CATSGKDSESGETQYF.